The 15 T cell receptor beta chains presented below share a single source sample, sequenced in a study of blood T cell repertoires in COVID-19. Only in-frame clones appear in the TCRdb table, and some are missing; sequencing was by immunoSEQ multiplex PCR. The sample has under 250,000 clones, roughly 80% seen once. Specimen: peripheral blood. These receptors came from a woman under 30 with acute or convalescent COVID-19.

The rearrangement links TRBV9 to TRBJ2-1, with 12 positions matching TRBD2. This CDR3 is built from 16 residues. CDR1 and CDR2 (germline): SGDLS, YYNGEE. V gave up 1 base and J gave up 6 bases; unmatched junction bases: 5. CDR3 bases: TGTGCCAGCAGCGTAAGCCCTAGCGGGAGGGCCAATGAGCAGTTCTTC. Its translation is CASSVSPSGRANEQFF. The variable domain in full, with the rest retrieved from reference TRBV9 and TRBJ2-1, is DSGVTQTPKHLITATGQRVTLRCSPRSGDLSVYWYQQSLDQGLQFLIQYYNGEERAKGNILERFSAQQFPDLHSELNLSSLELGDSALYFCASSVSPSGRANEQFFGPGTRLTVL.

The V gene is TRBV19, the J gene TRBJ2-3; 10 bases align to TRBD1. Germline V gene lookup returns CDR1 LNHDA and CDR2 SQIVND (reference sequence). After removal of 3 bases from V and 6 bases from J, the junction contained 3 bases not matched to a gene. The CDR3 is 14 residues long. The CDR3 DNA sequence: TGTGCCAGTAGTATGGGACAGGGGCGGGATACGCAGTATTTT. Amino acids: CASSMGQGRDTQYF.

The chain employs TRBV28 and TRBJ1-3, with D perhaps matching TRBD1 (5 bases). Trimming pared 8 bases from V and 2 bases from J, leaving 16 bases between. CDR3 length equals 15 residues. CDR1 and CDR2 (germline): MDHEN, SYDVKM. The CDR3 reads CASGRGWGAGNTIYF. The CDR3 DNA reads as TGTGCCAGCGGTAGGGGTTGGGGTGCTGGAAACACCATATATTTT.

This clone came up once. This chain joins TRBV6-6 and TRBJ1-2, with a possible D match to TRBD1 (6 bases). V was pared by 2 bases and J by 1 base, with 8 bases between. Germline CDR1 MNHNY, CDR2 SVGAGI (reference sequence). The CDR3 covers 14 residues. The CDR3 spells CASSYLDSNYGYTF. CDR3 sequence (DNA): TGTGCCAGCAGTTACCTGGACAGTAACTATGGCTACACCTTC.

This chain links TRBV4-1 with TRBJ1-2; D remains ambiguous. The CDR3 extends over 15 amino acids. Per the germline V gene, CDR1 is MGHRA and CDR2 is YSYEKL. Trimming took 2 bases from V and 2 from J, leaving 12 bases between them. The DNA for the CDR3 is TGCGCCAGCAGCCAACTCGTCCACAGCAACTATGGCTACACCTTC. Amino acids: CASSQLVHSNYGYTF.

The V and J genes are TRBV6-7 and TRBJ2-4, with D perhaps TRBD2 (7 bases). TRBV6-7 belongs to the ORF category, with a function that is uncertain. V lost 0 bases and J lost 0, with 21 bases in between. This CDR3 region has 20 residues. CDR3: CASSYSIAVVGGPAKNIQYF. CDR3 sequence (DNA): TGTGCCAGCAGTTACTCGATTGCGGTGGTGGGGGGGCCAGCCAAAAACATTCAGTACTTC.

The V call is TRBV7-3, the J call TRBJ2-7, with D tentatively TRBD1 (5 bases). Germline CDR1 reads SGHTA; CDR2 reads FQGTGA. Between the trimmed V and J ends, which lost 4 bases and 6 bases, there was a span of 13 bases. The CDR3 consists of 13 residues. CDR3 DNA: TGTGCCAGCAGCTGGGGCCCCATGGGCGAGCAGTACTTC. Translation gives CASSWGPMGEQYF.

The V and J genes are TRBV29-1 and TRBJ1-2, with TRBD1 identical over 10 bases. The CDR3 covers 14 residues. Trimming took 7 bases from V and 7 from J; bases not matched to a gene: 12. In germline, CDR1 is SQVTM, CDR2 ANQGSEA. The CDR3 DNA is TGCAGCGCTGGTCGGACAGGGGGGACGTTTGGCTACACCTTC. Protein: CSAGRTGGTFGYTF.

This chain connects TRBV6-5 to TRBJ2-7, with 7 bases that match TRBD1. V was pared by 0 bases and J by 4 bases, with 9 bases of the junction left unmatched. This CDR3 has 16 amino acids. Germline CDR1 is MNHEY and CDR2 is SVGAGI. For the CDR3, the DNA is TGTGCCAGCAGTTACTCGAACAGGGGTCAATATTACGAGCAGTACTTC. It is translated as CASSYSNRGQYYEQYF.

This clone has a single count. The genes are TRBV24-1 and TRBJ2-2; 7 bases fit TRBD2. J was trimmed by 0 bases and V by 7 bases; bases with no gene match: 10. This CDR3 contains 17 residues. Germline values: CDR1 KGHDR, CDR2 SFDVKD. In DNA, the CDR3 is TGTGCCACCAGAATACTAGCGACAAGGCCGAACACCGGGGAGCTGTTTTTT. Translation gives CATRILATRPNTGELFF.

The rearrangement links TRBV3-1 (or the pseudogene TRBV3-2) to TRBJ1-3; no reliable D call. V was clipped by 4 bases and J by 8 bases, with 15 bases between them. This CDR3 spans 14 amino acids. Germline loops: CDR1 LGHDT, CDR2 YNNKEL (reference sequence). CDR3 sequence: CASSRQLSKHTIYF. CDR3 sequence (DNA): TGTGCCAGCAGCCGACAATTGAGTAAACACACCATATATTTT.

The V and J genes are TRBV29-1 and TRBJ1-2, with TRBD1 matching over 7 bases. J lost 4 bases, V lost 4 bases, and 3 bases had no gene match. Germline V gives CDR1 SQVTM, CDR2 ANQGSEA. The CDR3 length is 12 residues. CDR3 in DNA: TGCAGCGTTGCGGAGGGGGCCTATGGCTACACCTTC. As protein: CSVAEGAYGYTF.

The rearrangement joins TRBV7-2 to TRBJ2-1; 7 bases fit TRBD2. Per the germline V gene, CDR1 is SGHTA and CDR2 is FQGNSA. With 1 base clipped from V and 3 bases from J, the junction kept 3 bases outside the gene matches. The CDR3 runs to 15 residues. CDR3 in DNA: TGTGCCAGCAGCTTAGATGCTAGCGGCTACAATGAGCAGTTCTTC. This sequence encodes CASSLDASGYNEQFF.

This clone was detected only a few times. The chain couples TRBV10-2 to TRBJ1-2, with a possible D match to TRBD1 (5 bases). The germline V gene has CDR1 WSHSY and CDR2 SAAADI. This CDR3 has 13 residues. V was trimmed by 4 bases and J by 7 bases, leaving 13 bases between them. CDR3 bases: TGCGCCAGCAGTGTCAGGGTGGTGGGTGGCTACACCTTC. It specifies CASSVRVVGGYTF.

This clone was detected only once. The V gene is TRBV11-2, the J gene TRBJ2-1, with TRBD2 matching 16 bases. The V gene's germline CDR1 is SGHAT and CDR2 FQNNGV. J was trimmed by 5 bases and V by 5 bases; bases with no gene match: 12. The CDR3 runs 19 residues. CDR3 nucleotides: TGTGCCAGCAGCCCTAAGGGACTAGCGGGAGGGCCTTATAACAATGAGCAGTTCTTC. This sequence encodes CASSPKGLAGGPYNNEQFF.